The 2 T cell receptor beta chains given below trace back to one sample, sequenced in a study of shared clonotypes between healthy human individuals. Libraries were prepared by immunoSEQ multiplex PCR; TCRdb keeps only in-frame clonotypes and omits some of them. The repertoire has about 380,000 clones, 96% of them found once; the top ten carry around 0.29%. The specimen was memory CD8+ T cells sorted from blood. Regarding subset: CD45RO+ cells pooled with CCR7-negative TemRA cells. These receptors were collected from a man aged 30-40 years in good health.

V and J are TRBV6-1 and TRBJ2-7; 11 bases match TRBD1. The ends lost 9 bases at V and 3 bases at J; junction bases unmatched: 4. CDR3 length equals 13 residues. The germline V gene encodes CDR1 MNHNS and CDR2 SASEGT. The CDR3: CARVGQGVYEQYF. The DNA of the CDR3 is TGTGCCAGAGTGGGACAGGGGGTCTACGAGCAGTACTTC.

This rearrangement joins TRBV11-2 to TRBJ2-7; weak D call: TRBD1 (6 bases). Trimming stripped 6 bases from V and 0 bases from J, with 9 bases between. The CDR3 is 13 residues long. Germline V lookup: CDR1 SGHAT, CDR2 FQNNGV. Here the CDR3 DNA reads TGTGCCAGCAGGTGGACAGACTCCTACGAGCAGTACTTC. It encodes CASRWTDSYEQYF.